The rows below give T cell receptor beta chains drawn from one sample of a study of blood T cells in healthy people across ages. From the 5' RACE reads, TCRdb called clonotypes with MiXCR, one entry per CDR3 protein. Here the sample spans just under 750,000 distinct CDR3 sequences, approximately 21% being singletons. Sequenced sample: blood. All receptors derive from a man in his sixties or seventies in good health. Each CDR3 is given without its conserved first and last residue. A clone size is listed for some rows: how often the clone was seen (once, few, many), or a class if it is expanded.

TRBV7-3	TRBJ1-6	few	ASSARGSGNNSPLH
TRBV29-1	TRBJ1-1	.	SVVLENTEAF
TRBV28	TRBJ2-1	.	ASSLAWAGGSYNEQF
TRBV20-1	TRBJ2-1	.	SARVGSGRASYNEQF
TRBV20-1	TRBJ1-5	.	SANPRGENDQPQH
TRBV24-1	TRBJ2-4	.	AASAGDAGKNIQY
TRBV5-1	TRBJ1-4	few	ASSSGLVEKLF
TRBV7-9	TRBJ1-4	few	ASSLEGRPEEKLF
TRBV18	TRBJ2-7	few	ASSPQASGGKAKNEQY
TRBV7-9	TRBJ1-4	few	ASSSREGGANEKLF
TRBV12-3/TRBV12-4	TRBJ1-6	few	ASSQQGEISPLH
TRBV20-1	TRBJ2-3	few	SARATSREGQYTQY
TRBV20-1	TRBJ2-3	few	SALGLAGTTDTQY
TRBV7-9	TRBJ1-3	few	ASSLAKVGRPSGNTIY
TRBV18	TRBJ1-2	few	ASSLQGTGNYGYT
TRBV6-6	TRBJ1-5	few	ASGFDQPQH
TRBV30	TRBJ1-1	few	AWSEGYNTEAF
TRBV5-1	TRBJ2-6	few	ASSSGHTGANVLT
TRBV6-5	TRBJ2-7	few	ASSSEREQY
TRBV3-1	TRBJ1-2	.	ASSPRGTGPGYT
TRBV4-1	TRBJ2-5	.	ASSPQGAVVETQY
TRBV14	TRBJ1-6	few	ASSPWSNSPLH
TRBV10-3	TRBJ1-5	.	AISESGQGGQPQH
TRBV30	TRBJ1-1	few	AWSVRINTEAF
TRBV20-1	TRBJ1-2	.	SAGTGNGYT
TRBV11-2	TRBJ2-2	few	ASSHLAGGPGELF
TRBV7-2	TRBJ2-3	few	ASSSASGSWTDTQY
TRBV5-1	TRBJ2-5	many	ASSVQGQETQY
TRBV18	TRBJ2-3	.	ASSPDMRDAQY
TRBV10-3	TRBJ2-3	few	AIRKPGLEGTDTQY
TRBV30	TRBJ2-5	few	AWSPLGDQETQY
TRBV7-9	TRBJ1-1	.	ASRPSGGIAEAF
TRBV27	TRBJ2-4	few	ASRRTGGDIQY